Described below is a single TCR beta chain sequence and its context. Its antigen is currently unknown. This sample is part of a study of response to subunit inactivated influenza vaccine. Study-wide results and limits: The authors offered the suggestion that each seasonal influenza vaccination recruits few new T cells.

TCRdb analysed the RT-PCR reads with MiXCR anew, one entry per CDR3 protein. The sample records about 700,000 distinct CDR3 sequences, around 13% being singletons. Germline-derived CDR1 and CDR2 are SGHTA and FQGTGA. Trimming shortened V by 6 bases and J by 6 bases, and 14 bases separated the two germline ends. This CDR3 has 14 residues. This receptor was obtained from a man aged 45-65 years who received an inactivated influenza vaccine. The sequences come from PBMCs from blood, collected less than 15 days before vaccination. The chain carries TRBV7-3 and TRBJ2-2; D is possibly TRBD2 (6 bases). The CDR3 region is CASRTRVFPGELFF. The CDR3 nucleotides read TGTGCCAGCAGGACTAGGGTTTTTCCCGGGGAGCTGTTTTTT.